The next 5 T cell receptor beta chains were all read from a single sample in a study of T cell responses to AZD1222 COVID-19 vaccine. Libraries were prepared by immunoSEQ multiplex PCR; TCRdb keeps only in-frame clonotypes and omits some of them. The data contain about 100,000 clones, around nine tenths of them seen just once; the ten biggest clones take up 3% to 3.5%. Sequences were derived from peripheral blood, sampled on day 0 of AZD1222 vaccination. The receptors derive from an adult in good health.

The gene calls are TRBV10-3 and TRBJ2-3; D could derive from TRBD1 or TRBD2 (5 bases each). Germline lookup yields CDR1 ENHRY and CDR2 SYGVKD. V dropped 9 bases and J dropped 0 bases, with 13 bases sitting between them. CDR3 length: 14 residues. The CDR3 nucleotides are TGTGCCATTCGCAGGGAGTATAGCACAGATACGCAGTATTTT. Translating it yields CAIRREYSTDTQYF.

CDR3 nucleotide sequence: TGTGCCTGGGCTGGGGGTGGAAATCAGCCCCAGCATTTT. Its translation: CAWAGGGNQPQHF. V is TRBV30 and J is TRBJ1-5; the D gene is possibly TRBD1 (5 bases). In germline, CDR1 is GTSNPN, CDR2 SVGIG (reference sequence). V shed 5 bases and J shed 4 bases, with 12 bases lying between them. The CDR3 totals 13 residues.

The chain recombines TRBV5-8 with TRBJ1-2; 9 positions match TRBD1. The germline V gene encodes CDR1 SGHTS and CDR2 YDEGEE. CDR3 length equals 15 residues. V lost 4 bases, J lost 5 bases, and 9 bases stayed unmatched. The CDR3 bases are TGTGCCAGCAGCCGCACGGGACAGGGCCTGTATGGCTACACCTTC. It translates to CASSRTGQGLYGYTF.

The rearrangement links TRBV7-6 to TRBJ2-1, with TRBD2 matching 9 bases. The CDR3 extends over 18 amino acids. The ends lost 5 bases at V and 7 bases at J; junction bases unmatched: 18. Germline V lookup: CDR1 SGHVS, CDR2 FNYEAQ. CDR3 region: CASSKQPLSGGSGNEQFF. The DNA for the CDR3 is TGTGCCAGCAGCAAACAGCCTCTTAGCGGGGGCTCTGGGAATGAGCAGTTCTTC.

A few counts support this clone. The chain has TRBV5-1 and TRBJ1-2, with TRBD1 as a possible D gene (5 bases). The CDR3 extends over 14 amino acids. CDR1 is SGHRS, CDR2 YFSETQ, per germline. V was trimmed by 4 bases and J by 8 bases, leaving 18 bases between them. CDR3 nucleotides: TGCGCCAGCAGCACCCGGGACGGCGGTCTCGGCTACACCTTC. This codes for CASSTRDGGLGYTF. The variable domain in full, with the rest retrieved from reference TRBV5-1 and TRBJ1-2, is KAGVTQTPRYLIKTRGQQVTLSCSPISGHRSVSWYQQTPGQGLQFLFEYFSETQRNKGNFPGRFSGRQFSNSRSEMNVSTLELGDSALYLCASSTRDGGLGYTFGSGTRLTVV.